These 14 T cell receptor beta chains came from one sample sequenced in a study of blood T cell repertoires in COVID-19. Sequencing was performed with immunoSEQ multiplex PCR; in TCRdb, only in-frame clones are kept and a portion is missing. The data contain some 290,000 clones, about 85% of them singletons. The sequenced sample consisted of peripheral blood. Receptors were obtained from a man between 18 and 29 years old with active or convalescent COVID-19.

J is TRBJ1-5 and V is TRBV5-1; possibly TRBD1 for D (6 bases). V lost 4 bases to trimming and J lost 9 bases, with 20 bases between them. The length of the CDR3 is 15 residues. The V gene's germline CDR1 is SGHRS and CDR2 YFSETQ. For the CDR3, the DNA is TGCGCCAGCAGCCCGGATACAGGGACCCGTGGGCCCCAGCATTTT. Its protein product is CASSPDTGTRGPQHF. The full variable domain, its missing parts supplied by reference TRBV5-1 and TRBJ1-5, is KAGVTQTPRYLIKTRGQQVTLSCSPISGHRSVSWYQQTPGQGLQFLFEYFSETQRNKGNFPGRFSGRQFSNSRSEMNVSTLELGDSALYLCASSPDTGTRGPQHFGDGTRLSIL.

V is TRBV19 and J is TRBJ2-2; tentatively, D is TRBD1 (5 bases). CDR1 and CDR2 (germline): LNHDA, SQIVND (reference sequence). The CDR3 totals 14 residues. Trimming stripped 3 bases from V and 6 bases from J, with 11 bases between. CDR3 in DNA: TGTGCCAGTAGTATTTCCGAAGGGGCCGGGGAGCTGTTTTTT. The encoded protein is CASSISEGAGELFF.

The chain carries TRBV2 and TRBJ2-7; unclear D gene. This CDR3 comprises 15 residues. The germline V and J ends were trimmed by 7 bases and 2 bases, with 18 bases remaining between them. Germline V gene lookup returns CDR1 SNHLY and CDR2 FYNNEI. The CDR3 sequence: CASISPNWLAYEQYF. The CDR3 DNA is TGTGCCAGCATATCCCCGAACTGGCTAGCCTACGAGCAGTACTTC.

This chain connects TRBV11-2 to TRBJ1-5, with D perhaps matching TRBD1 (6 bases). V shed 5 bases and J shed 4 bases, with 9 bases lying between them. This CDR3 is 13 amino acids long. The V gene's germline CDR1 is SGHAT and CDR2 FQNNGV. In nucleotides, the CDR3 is TGTGCCAGCAGCATCGGGACAAATCAGCCCCAGCATTTT. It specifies CASSIGTNQPQHF.

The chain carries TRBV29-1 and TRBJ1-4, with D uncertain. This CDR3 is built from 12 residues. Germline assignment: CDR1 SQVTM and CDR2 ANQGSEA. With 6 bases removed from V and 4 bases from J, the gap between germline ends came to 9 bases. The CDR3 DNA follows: TGCAGCGTCGGTCACAGTAATGAAAAACTGTTTTTT. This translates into CSVGHSNEKLFF.

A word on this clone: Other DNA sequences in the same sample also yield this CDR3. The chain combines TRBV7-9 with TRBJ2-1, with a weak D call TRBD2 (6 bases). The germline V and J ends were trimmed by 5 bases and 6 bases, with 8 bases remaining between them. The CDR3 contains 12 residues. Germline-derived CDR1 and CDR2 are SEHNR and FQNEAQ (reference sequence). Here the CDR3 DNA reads TGTGCCAGCAGCCCGACTAGCAATGAGCAGTTCTTC. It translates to CASSPTSNEQFF.

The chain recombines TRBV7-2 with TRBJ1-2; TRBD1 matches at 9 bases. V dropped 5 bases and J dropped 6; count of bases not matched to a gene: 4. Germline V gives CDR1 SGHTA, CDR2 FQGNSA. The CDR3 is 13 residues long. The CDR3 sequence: CASSPGTGHGYTF. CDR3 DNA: TGTGCCAGCAGCCCTGGGACAGGGCATGGCTACACCTTC.

The CDR3 protein is CAWGSQGSQETQYF. CDR3 bases: TGTGCCTGGGGATCTCAGGGGTCTCAAGAGACCCAGTACTTC. The rearrangement joins TRBV30 to TRBJ2-5; perhaps TRBD1 as D (6 bases). From germline, CDR1 is GTSNPN and CDR2 SVGIG (reference sequence). CDR3 length equals 14 residues. V lost 5 bases to trimming and J lost 2 bases, with 15 bases between them.

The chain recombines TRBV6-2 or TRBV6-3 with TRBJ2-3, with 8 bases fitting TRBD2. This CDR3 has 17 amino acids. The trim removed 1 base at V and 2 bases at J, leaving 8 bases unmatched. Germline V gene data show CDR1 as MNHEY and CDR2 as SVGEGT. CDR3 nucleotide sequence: TGTGCCAGCAGTTACTTCGGGCGCGGGGGGCCCACAGATACGCAGTATTTT. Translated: CASSYFGRGGPTDTQYF.

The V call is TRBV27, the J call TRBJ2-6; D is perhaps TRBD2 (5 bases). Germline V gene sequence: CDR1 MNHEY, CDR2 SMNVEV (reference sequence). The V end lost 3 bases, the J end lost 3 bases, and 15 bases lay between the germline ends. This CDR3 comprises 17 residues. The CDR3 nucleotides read TGTGCCAGCAGTTTCGGGGTCATTACGAGTGGGGCCAACGTCCTGACTTTC. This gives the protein CASSFGVITSGANVLTF.

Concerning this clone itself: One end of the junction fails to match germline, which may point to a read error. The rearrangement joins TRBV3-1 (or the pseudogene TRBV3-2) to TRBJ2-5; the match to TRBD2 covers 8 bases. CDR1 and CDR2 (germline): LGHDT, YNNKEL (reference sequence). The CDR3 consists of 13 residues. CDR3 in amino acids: CASSPRSASGSDF. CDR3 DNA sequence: TGTGCCAGCAGCCCCCGGTCGGCGAGCGGGAGTGACTTC.

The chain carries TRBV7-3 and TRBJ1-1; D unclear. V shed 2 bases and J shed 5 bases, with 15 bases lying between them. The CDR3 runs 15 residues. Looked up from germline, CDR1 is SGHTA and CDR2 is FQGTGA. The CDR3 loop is CASSLPREDVTEAFF. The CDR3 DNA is TGTGCCAGCAGCTTACCGCGGGAAGACGTGACTGAAGCTTTCTTT.

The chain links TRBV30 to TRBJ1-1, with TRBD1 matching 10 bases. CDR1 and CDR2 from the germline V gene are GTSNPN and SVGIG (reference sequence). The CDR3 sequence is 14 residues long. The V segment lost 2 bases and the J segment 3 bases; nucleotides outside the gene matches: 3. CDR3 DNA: TGTGCCTGGAGTATTGGACAGGGGGACACTGAAGCTTTCTTT. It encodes CAWSIGQGDTEAFF.

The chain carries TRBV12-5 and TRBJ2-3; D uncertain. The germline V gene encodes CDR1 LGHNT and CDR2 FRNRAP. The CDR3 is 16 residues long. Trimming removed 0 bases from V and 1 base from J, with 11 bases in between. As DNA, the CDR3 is TGTGCTAGTGGTTTGGTACTCACAGCTCGCACAGATACGCAGTATTTT. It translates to CASGLVLTARTDTQYF.